The 2 T cell receptor beta chains listed next were all sequenced from one sample in a study of cytomegalovirus exposure and HLA in healthy donors. The PCR made use of 60 Vbeta and 13 Jbeta primers. Some clones are missing from TCRdb's copy, which holds only in-frame ones; the method was immunoSEQ multiplex PCR. The sample holds 100,000 to 150,000 clones; 80% are singletons and the top ten take 1%. Material: PBMCs. The receptors stem from a man aged 35-49 years in good health and CMV-seronegative.

The rearrangement uses TRBV27 and TRBJ2-7; no reliable D call. Germline values: CDR1 MNHEY, CDR2 SMNVEV (reference sequence). The CDR3 runs 13 residues. Trimming removed 5 bases at V and 2 bases at J, with 10 bases between. The CDR3 DNA sequence: TGTGCCAGCAGTCAAGCCCCCACCTACGAGCAGTACTTC. Translating gives CASSQAPTYEQYF.

The chain employs TRBV4-2 and TRBJ1-5; a weak D match, TRBD1 (6 bases). Trimming pared 1 base from V and 0 bases from J, leaving 10 bases between. Germline lookup yields CDR1 LGHNA and CDR2 YNFKEQ. The CDR3 sequence is 16 residues long. CDR3 loop: CASSQAGVDSNQPQHF. The CDR3 bases are TGTGCCAGCAGCCAAGCAGGGGTAGATAGCAATCAGCCCCAGCATTTT.